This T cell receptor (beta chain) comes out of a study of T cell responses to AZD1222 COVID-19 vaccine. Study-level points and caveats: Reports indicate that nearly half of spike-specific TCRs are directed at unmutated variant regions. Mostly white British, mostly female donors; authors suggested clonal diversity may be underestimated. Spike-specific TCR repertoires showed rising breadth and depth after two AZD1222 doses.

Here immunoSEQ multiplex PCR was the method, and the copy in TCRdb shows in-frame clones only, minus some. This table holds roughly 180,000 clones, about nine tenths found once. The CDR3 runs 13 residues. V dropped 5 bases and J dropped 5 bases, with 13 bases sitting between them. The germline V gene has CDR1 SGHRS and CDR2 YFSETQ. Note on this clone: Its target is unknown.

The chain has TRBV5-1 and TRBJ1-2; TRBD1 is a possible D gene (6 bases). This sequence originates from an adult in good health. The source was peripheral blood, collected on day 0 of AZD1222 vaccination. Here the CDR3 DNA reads TGCGCCAGCAGTCGGGGGCAGAGTTATGGCTACACCTTC. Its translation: CASSRGQSYGYTF.